This section outlines one TCR beta chain sequence together with its context. The sample originates from a study of blood T cell repertoires in COVID-19. As processed by the authors: Nucleated cell number was recorded as an estimate derived from reference gene primer amplification. The data were produced by immunoSEQ multiplex PCR, yet TCRdb's version contains in-frame clones alone and is incomplete. V, J and clone size derive from that table, while D and trimming were established from the DNA sequence. The sample carries 300,000 to 400,000 clones, approximately 86% recorded once. The CDR3 is made up of 14 amino acids. V shed 4 bases and J 4 bases; nucleotides not matched to a gene: 4. From germline, CDR1 is SGHAT and CDR2 FQNNGV.

The chain has TRBV11-2 and TRBJ2-1; TRBD1 matches 7 bases. The TCR sequence derives from a woman aged 60-75 years with COVID-19, enrolled during active disease. Sequenced material: peripheral blood. CDR3 in DNA: TGTGCCAGCAGCTCTGGACAGGTTTACAATGAGCAGTTCTTC. Amino acids: CASSSGQVYNEQFF.